The 6 T cell receptor beta chains in this list originate from one sample, sequenced in a study of post-analysis software for immune sequencing data. Study-level points and caveats: Five or six TRBV segments, TRBV5-6, TRBV5-1 and TRBV20-1 among them, were found more frequent in patients than controls.

Sequencing libraries made from TCR beta cDNA carried unique molecular identifiers. TCRdb recomputed calls from the PCR reads with MiXCR, one row per CDR3 protein. The table has hundreds of thousands of distinct CDR3 sequences, roughly 30% seen once. Their recognized antigens are unknown. The sample taken for sequencing was blood. These receptors all come from a girl aged 10-17 years with multiple sclerosis.

The chain joins TRBV4-2 to TRBJ1-2; possible D gene TRBD1, 5 bases. This CDR3 region has 15 residues. V lost 0 bases and J 4 bases, leaving 12 bases between the germline ends. Germline CDR1 and CDR2: LGHNA and YNFKEQ. The CDR3: CASSQDLGESYGYTF. CDR3 sequence (DNA): TGTGCCAGCAGCCAAGACCTGGGGGAGAGCTATGGCTACACCTTC.

This clonotype was picked up many times. The gene calls are TRBV6-5 and TRBJ2-3; a possible D gene is TRBD2 (6 bases). In germline, CDR1 is MNHEY, CDR2 SVGAGI. The CDR3 runs to 16 residues. The ends were cut back, 0 bases at V and 6 bases at J, with 16 bases in the middle. Here the CDR3 reads CASSYSRRLEGDTQYF. CDR3 coding DNA: TGTGCCAGCAGTTACTCACGCCGACTAGAGGGCGATACGCAGTATTTT.

The rearrangement uses TRBV7-2 and TRBJ2-5; D unresolved. The CDR3 spans 15 residues. With 2 bases removed from V and 0 bases from J, the gap between germline ends came to 10 bases. Germline CDR1 and CDR2: SGHTA and FQGNSA. CDR3 nucleotide sequence: TGTGCCAGCAGCTTACTTGGTCAGCACCAAGAGACCCAGTACTTC. Residues: CASSLLGQHQETQYF.

Here the CDR3 DNA reads TGTGCCAGCAGTTCCCGCGGCCCAGGCTCCTACGAGCAGTACTTC. Translating gives CASSSRGPGSYEQYF. The chain joins TRBV28 to TRBJ2-7; D remains unclear. CDR3 length equals 15 residues. Deletions cut 4 bases from V and 0 bases from J, with 13 bases between. Germline CDR1 MDHEN, CDR2 SYDVKM.

This clonotype was counted only a few times. The chain couples TRBV20-1 to TRBJ1-1; D may be TRBD1 (5 bases). V shed 0 bases and J shed 5 bases, with 13 bases lying between them. This CDR3 has 14 residues. From germline, CDR1 is DFQATT and CDR2 SNEGSKA (reference sequence). The CDR3 nucleotides read TGCAGTGCTAGAGATCAGGGCGTGGAGACTGAAGCTTTCTTT. It yields the protein CSARDQGVETEAFF.

This chain uses TRBV12-3 or TRBV12-4 with TRBJ1-1; D is unclear. The CDR3 has 16 amino acids. V dropped 9 bases and J dropped 1 base, with 21 bases sitting between them. The CDR3 sequence is CASLPTPGPPNTEAFF. CDR3 nucleotides: TGTGCCAGTCTACCCACTCCCGGGCCACCGAACACTGAAGCTTTCTTT.